This TCR beta chain was recovered during a study of CD8+CD57+ T cells in acquired aplastic anemia. Study information: The mean DNA yield obtained from sorted CD4+ and CD8+ cells came to around 3 ug.

Study findings and constraints: In CD8+ cells, Simpson's diversity showed no significant difference between patients and controls. Patients and controls were found to share over 25 CD8+ CDR3 sequences.

In its sample, this clonotype was seen a few times. Antigen unknown. Germline V lookup: CDR1 SGHTA, CDR2 FQGNSA. V was trimmed by 4 bases and J by 2 bases, leaving 14 bases between them. The CDR3 has 15 residues. The sequenced patients had an expansion of CD8+CD57+ cells seen by flow cytometry. The cohort consisted entirely of patients having severe acquired aplastic anemia. Profiling of TCR beta VDJ combinations and CDR3 sequences used genomic DNA as template. TCRdb reanalysed the reads using MiXCR and keeps one entry per CDR3 protein. The sample lists hundreds of thousands of distinct CDR3 sequences; about a third were seen once.

The sample was sorted CD4+, CD8+, or CD8+CD57+ T cells (not recorded which) from PBMCs. This chain connects TRBV7-2 to TRBJ2-5, with a weak D call TRBD1 (5 bases). The sequence came from a human donor with aplastic anemia. The CDR3 DNA sequence: TGTGCCAGCAGCTCCCAGAGGACACAACAAGAGACCCAGTACTTC. This encodes CASSSQRTQQETQYF.